This TCR beta chain was identified in a study of blood T cell repertoires in COVID-19. Study overall: Samples taken during acute and convalescent COVID-19 were collected in the United States, Italy and Spain.

Original processing notes: The authors estimated nucleated cell counts from reference gene primer amplification. Using immunoSEQ multiplex PCR, the repertoire was profiled, and TCRdb retains in-frame clones only, with some absent. V and J calls and clone size follow that table, whereas D and trimming were derived from the DNA. The sample lists 350,000 or so clones; approximately 86% were seen once. Participants, 18 to 89 years old, spanned around 25 US areas. Membership in each cohort depended on participant-reported clinical history. Germline loops: CDR1 KGHSH, CDR2 LQKENI. Deletions cut 0 bases from V and 0 bases from J, with 8 bases between. This CDR3 region has 15 residues.

This clonotype originated in a woman in her 40s with acute COVID-19. The source material was PBMCs or T cells enriched from blood (not recorded which). The V gene is TRBV18, the J gene TRBJ1-1; D is unclear. The CDR3, as DNA: TGTGCCAGCTCACCACCAGGACTTATGAACACTGAAGCTTTCTTT. This sequence encodes CASSPPGLMNTEAFF. Filled out from reference TRBV18 and TRBJ1-1, the complete variable domain reads NAGVMQNPRHLVRRRGQEARLRCSPMKGHSHVYWYRQLPEEGLKFMVYLQKENIIDESGMPKERFSAEFPKEGPSILRIQQVVRGDSAAYFCASSPPGLMNTEAFFGQGTRLTVV.